This passage covers 2 T cell receptor beta chains from one sample sequenced in a study of blood T cell repertoires in COVID-19. Only in-frame clones appear in the TCRdb table, and some are missing; sequencing was by immunoSEQ multiplex PCR. Among 200,000 to 250,000 clones listed, more than 70% were seen once. The sample taken for sequencing was peripheral blood. The source is a woman in her 30s with COVID-19, enrolled during active disease.

V is TRBV19 and J is TRBJ1-6; the D is unclear. There are 14 residues in the CDR3. Trimming cost V 4 bases and J 5 bases, with 9 bases left between them. Germline-derived CDR1 and CDR2 are LNHDA and SQIVND (reference sequence). The CDR3 protein is CASSTRGHNSPLHF. The CDR3 DNA follows: TGTGCCAGTAGTACCCGCGGCCATAATTCACCCCTCCACTTT.

This sequence joins TRBV7-8 and TRBJ1-4; weak D call: TRBD1 (5 bases). Per the germline V gene, CDR1 is SGHVS and CDR2 is FQNEAQ. The CDR3 sequence is 16 residues long. The V gene lost 5 bases and the J gene lost 8 bases, with 21 bases spanning the gap. CDR3 loop: CASSPRGPTEGEKLFF. In DNA, the CDR3 is TGTGCCAGCAGCCCTAGGGGACCAACGGAGGGGGAAAAACTGTTTTTT.